This T cell receptor (beta chain) was documented in a study of blood T cells in healthy people across ages. Study-wide points: Older age coincided with a roughly linear decline in TCR beta diversity per million T cells. Any conclusive comparison of naive versus antigen-experienced cells was prevented by using unsorted PBMCs. When set beside aged donors, long-lived donors presented more naive CD4+ cells and higher diversity.

A sample-barcoded 5' primer and a J-beta primer mix were used in a second PCR of roughly 6 to 12 cycles. Carrying 12 random nucleotides, a template-switch adaptor labeled each individual cDNA molecule. TCRdb ran MiXCR on the 5' RACE reads and lists one entry per CDR3 protein. Altogether roughly 1,800,000 distinct CDR3 sequences are present, 49% being singletons, with the ten largest covering approximately 2%. Trimming left V 0 bases short and J 0 bases short, with 8 bases between. This CDR3 has 16 amino acids. Germline CDR1 reads LNHNV; CDR2 reads YYDKDF (reference sequence). With regard to this clonotype: As yet, its antigen is unknown.

The TCR originated in a woman between 40 and 55 years old in good health. The sample taken for sequencing was blood. This rearrangement joins TRBV15 to TRBJ1-4; D gene uncertain. The CDR3 sequence: CATSREKSATNEKLFF. The DNA for the CDR3 is TGTGCCACCAGCAGAGAAAAATCCGCAACTAATGAAAAACTGTTTTTT.